The clone carrying this TCR beta chain showed up many times. From the germline J gene comes the end of the CDR3, since the read stops 3 residues before it. The sample originates from a study of T cell clonality in common variable immunodeficiency. Sequencing input was equivalent genomic DNA from CVID and controls. Method: immunoSEQ multiplex PCR; TCRdb's copy keeps in-frame clones and lacks some. Altogether more than 35,000 clones were found in the sample, and no singletons occur. V lost 1 base and J lost 2, with 9 bases in between. The V gene's germline CDR1 is DFQATT and CDR2 SNEGSKA (reference sequence). This CDR3 is 13 amino acids long.

This TCR was sampled from a person between 18 and 69 years old in good health. V usage is TRBV20-1 and J usage is TRBJ2-7; D is ambiguous. The specimen was peripheral blood mononuclear cells. Incomplete CDR3 DNA: TGCAGTGCTAGAGTAGTACAGACCTACGAG. Translating it yields CSARVVQTYE. The whole CDR3 sequence is CSARVVQTYEQYF.